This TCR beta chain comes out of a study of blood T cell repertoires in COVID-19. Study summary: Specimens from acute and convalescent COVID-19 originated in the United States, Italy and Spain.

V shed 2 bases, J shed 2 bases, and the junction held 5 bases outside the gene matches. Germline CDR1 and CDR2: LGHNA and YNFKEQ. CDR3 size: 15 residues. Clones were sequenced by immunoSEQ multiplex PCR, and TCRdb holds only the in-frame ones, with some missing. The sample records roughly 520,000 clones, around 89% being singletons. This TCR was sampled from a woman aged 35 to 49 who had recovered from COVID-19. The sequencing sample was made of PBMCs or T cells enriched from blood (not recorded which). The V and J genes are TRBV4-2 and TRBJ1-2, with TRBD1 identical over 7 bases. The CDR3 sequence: CASSQSDRENYGYTF. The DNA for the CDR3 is TGTGCCAGCAGCCAATCAGACAGGGAAAACTATGGCTACACCTTC.